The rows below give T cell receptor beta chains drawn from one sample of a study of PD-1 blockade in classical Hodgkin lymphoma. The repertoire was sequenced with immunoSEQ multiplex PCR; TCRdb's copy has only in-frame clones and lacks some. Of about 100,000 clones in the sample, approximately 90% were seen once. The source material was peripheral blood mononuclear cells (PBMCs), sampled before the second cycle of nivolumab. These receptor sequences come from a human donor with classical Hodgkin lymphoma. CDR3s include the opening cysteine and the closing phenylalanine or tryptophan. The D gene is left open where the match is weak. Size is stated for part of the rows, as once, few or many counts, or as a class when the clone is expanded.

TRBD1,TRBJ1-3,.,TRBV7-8,TGTGCCAGCAGCTCGCCGGGACAGAGCTCTGGAAACACCATATATTTT,CASSSPGQSSGNTIYF
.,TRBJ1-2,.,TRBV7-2,TGTGCCAGCAGCTCCGTCCTCTATGGCTACACCTTC,CASSSVLYGYTF
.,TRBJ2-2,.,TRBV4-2,TGTGCCAGCAGCCCTCGTCTGGGCGCGAACACCGGGGAGCTGTTTTTT,CASSPRLGANTGELFF
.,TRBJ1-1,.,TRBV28,TGTGCCAGCAGTTTTTCCGGTTGGGGTGAAGCTTTCTTT,CASSFSGWGEAFF
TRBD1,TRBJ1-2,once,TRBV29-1,TGCAGCGTTCAGAGGACAGGGGTGGCCTATGGCTACACCTTC,CSVQRTGVAYGYTF
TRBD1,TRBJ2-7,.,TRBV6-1,TGTGCCAGCAGTGTCCGGGACAGCTCCTACGAGCAGTACTTC,CASSVRDSSYEQYF
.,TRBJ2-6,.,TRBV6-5,TGTGCCAGCAGGCAGGACAGCTCTGGGGCCAACGTCCTGACTTTC,CASRQDSSGANVLTF
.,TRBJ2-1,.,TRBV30,TGTGCCTGCCCCGGGACATACAATGAGCAGTTCTTC,CACPGTYNEQFF
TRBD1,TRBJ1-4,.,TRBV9,TGTGCCAGCAGTGAGACCGGGACAGGAATTTTAGAAAAACTGTTTTTT,CASSETGTGILEKLFF
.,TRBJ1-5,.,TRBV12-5,TGTGCTAGTGGTTTGGGGCTGCCGGAGCCCCAGCATTTT,CASGLGLPEPQHF
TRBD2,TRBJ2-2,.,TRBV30,TGTGCCTGGAAGGGAGGGGCTAACACCGGGGAGCTGTTTTTT,CAWKGGANTGELFF
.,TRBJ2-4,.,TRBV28,TGTGCCAGCCGATTCCGGGACGACGAAAACATTCAGTACTTC,CASRFRDDENIQYF
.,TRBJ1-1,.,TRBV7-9,TGTGCCAGCAGCTTAGGGGCCCTCCCCACAGAAGCTTTCTTT,CASSLGALPTEAFF
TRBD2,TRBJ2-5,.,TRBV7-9,TGTGCCAGCAGCTTTGGTTTTGGGGTAGCGGGGAGATACCAAGAGACCCAGTACTTC,CASSFGFGVAGRYQETQYF
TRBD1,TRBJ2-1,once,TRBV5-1,TGCGCCAGCAGCTTGTGGGACAGGGGAAATGAGCAGTTCTTC,CASSLWDRGNEQFF
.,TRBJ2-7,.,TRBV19,TGTGCCAGTAGTGCCGGGGGTATCGAGCAGTACTTC,CASSAGGIEQYF
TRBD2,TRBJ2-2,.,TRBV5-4,TGTGCCAGCAGCTCCGGGACTAGCGGGGGAGGCGGGGAGCTGTTTTTT,CASSSGTSGGGGELFF
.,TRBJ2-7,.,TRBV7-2,TGTGCCAGCAGCGAGCCTGGGGGCTCCACTTCCTACGAGCAGTACTTC,CASSEPGGSTSYEQYF
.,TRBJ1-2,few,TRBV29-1,TGCAGCGTTACAAGGGACGGCTATGGCTACACCTTC,CSVTRDGYGYTF
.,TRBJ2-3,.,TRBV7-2,TGTGCCAGCAGCTTAGGCAGCCTAGCGAAGACAGATACGCAGTATTTT,CASSLGSLAKTDTQYF
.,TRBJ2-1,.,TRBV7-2,TGTGCCAGCAGCTTAGCGGTCTCCTACAATGAGCAGTTCTTC,CASSLAVSYNEQFF
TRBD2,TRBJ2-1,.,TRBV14,TGTGCCAGCAGCCCCCGGGGGGGACCGCAATGGGCCGGGAATGAGCAGTTCTTC,CASSPRGGPQWAGNEQFF
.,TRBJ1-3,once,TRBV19,TGTGCCAGTATCCCGGGGACATGGGCTTCGGAAAACACCATATATTTT,CASIPGTWASENTIYF
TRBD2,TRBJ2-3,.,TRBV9,TGTGCCAGCAGCGTTGGGCTAGCGGGGAACACAGATACGCAGTATTTT,CASSVGLAGNTDTQYF
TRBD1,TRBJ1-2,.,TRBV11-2,TGTGCCAGCAGCTTAGCGGCGGGACAGGGCTTGTCGACCTATGGCTACACCTTC,CASSLAAGQGLSTYGYTF
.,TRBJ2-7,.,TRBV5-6,TGTGCCAGCAGCTTGGAGCACCGCGAGCAGTACTTC,CASSLEHREQYF
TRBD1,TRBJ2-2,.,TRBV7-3,TGTGCCAGCAGCTTAGCGCGGACAGGGGGCACCGGGGAGCTGTTTTTT,CASSLARTGGTGELFF
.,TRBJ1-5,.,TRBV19,TGTGCCAGTAGTTCCCGGGCCACAGAAGTACGGCCCCAGCATTTT,CASSSRATEVRPQHF
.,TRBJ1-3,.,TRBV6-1,TGTGCCAGCAGCCTCGGGGCTTACTCTGGAAACACCATATATTTT,CASSLGAYSGNTIYF
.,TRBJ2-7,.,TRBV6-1,TGTGCCAGCACCATCATCGGCACGTCCTACGAGCAGTACTTC,CASTIIGTSYEQYF
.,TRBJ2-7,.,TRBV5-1,TGCGCCAGCAGCTTGGACGGGGGTGCTAGCTACGAGCAGTACTTC,CASSLDGGASYEQYF
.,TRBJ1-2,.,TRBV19,TGTGCCACCTGGACGGCCGGGGAGGGCTACACCTTC,CATWTAGEGYTF
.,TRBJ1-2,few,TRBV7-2,TGTGCCAGCAGCTTAGGCAGGGAGGGCTACACCTTC,CASSLGREGYTF
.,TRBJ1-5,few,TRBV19,TGTGCCAGTAGTATAAAAGGGGCTTATAGCAATCAGCCCCAGCATTTT,CASSIKGAYSNQPQHF
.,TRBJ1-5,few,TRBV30,TGTGCCTGTTCAGGGGAATACAATCAGCCCCAGCATTTT,CACSGEYNQPQHF
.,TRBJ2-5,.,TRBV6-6,TGTGCCAGCAGTTCAGTCCCGAGGAGCGAGACCCAGTACTTC,CASSSVPRSETQYF
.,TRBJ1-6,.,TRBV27,TGTGCCAGCAGTTTAATGAGCGTCTCCTATAATTCACCCCTCCACTTT,CASSLMSVSYNSPLHF
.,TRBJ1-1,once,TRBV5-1,TGCGCCAGCAGCACGGACGGACAGAGAATGAACACTGAAGCTTTCTTT,CASSTDGQRMNTEAFF
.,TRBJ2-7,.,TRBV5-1,TGCGCCAGCAGCCCCGCCGGTCCCTACGAGCAGTACTTC,CASSPAGPYEQYF
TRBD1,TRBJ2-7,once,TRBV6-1,TGTGCCAGCAGCACGAGGGGACAGGGGAAACCCGAGCAGTACTTC,CASSTRGQGKPEQYF
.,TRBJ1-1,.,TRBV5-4,TGTGCCAGCAGCCCGGGGGGGCAGATAGGGAACACTGAAGCTTTCTTT,CASSPGGQIGNTEAFF
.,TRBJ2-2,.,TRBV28,TGTGCCAGCAGTTTATACAGGATGAACACCGGGGAGCTGTTTTTT,CASSLYRMNTGELFF
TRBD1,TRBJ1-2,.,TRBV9,TGTGCCAGCAGCCCCCGGCGGACAGGGGGCTTGGGGGGCTACACCTTC,CASSPRRTGGLGGYTF
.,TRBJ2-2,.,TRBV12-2,TGTGCAAGTCGCCCAGCGGACACACCACGGAGAAAGAGCACCGGGGAGCTGTTTTTT,CASRPADTPRRKSTGELFF